This TCR beta chain was obtained from a study of blood T cell repertoires in COVID-19. About the study: T cells, B-cell-depleted T cells, or PBMCs supplied cDNA or gDNA.

CDR1 is SGHTS and CDR2 is YDEGEE in the germline V gene. The CDR3 totals 13 residues. V was shortened by 4 bases and J by 8 bases, with 10 bases between the two germline ends. This clone came up once. Source study methods: Cell counts per sample came from amplifying reference gene primers. The protocol was immunoSEQ multiplex PCR, while the TCRdb copy is restricted to in-frame clones and leaves out a portion. V, J and clone size reflect that table, while D and trimming were determined from the DNA. The sample consists of roughly 100,000 clones, 82% of them appearing once. The chain joins TRBV5-8 to TRBJ1-6; D ambiguous. Sequencing input: peripheral blood. The TCR sequence derives from a man of 80 years or more with acute or convalescent COVID-19. The CDR3 sequence is CASSHGIYSPLHF. The CDR3 DNA sequence: TGTGCCAGCAGCCACGGGATCTATTCACCCCTCCACTTT.